This is a list of T cell receptor beta chains from one sample in a study of technical replicates of blood from a few donors. Only in-frame clones appear in the TCRdb table, and some are missing; sequencing was by immunoSEQ multiplex PCR. The data contain tens of thousands of clones, 98% of them singletons. The sequencing input was T cells isolated from PBMCs. The receptor source for this set is a human donor in good health. Each CDR3 is given with its conserved first and last residue. D genes are given only for firm matches. Clone size is not always given. Where it is, it says once, few, many or a class for expanded clones.

>TRBV11-2|.|TRBD1|TRBJ2-7
TGTGCCAGCACCCCGACAGGGGCCTACGAGCAGTACTTC
CASTPTGAYEQYF
>TRBV2|.|TRBD1|TRBJ2-1
TGTGCCAGCAGTGCGGACAGGGGGTCCTACAATGAGCAGTTCTTC
CASSADRGSYNEQFF
>TRBV5-1|.|.|TRBJ1-5
TGCGCCAGCAGCTTGTCGGGTCAACAGCCCCAGCATTTT
CASSLSGQQPQHF
>TRBV5-3|.|TRBD1|TRBJ2-7
TGTGCCAGAAGCTCAAACAGGGGTGAGCAGTACTTC
CARSSNRGEQYF
>TRBV11-2|.|TRBD1|TRBJ1-1
TGTGCCAGCAGCAAAAAGGGACAGGGGGGGAGGTCTGAAGCTTTCTTT
CASSKKGQGGRSEAFF
>TRBV18|.|.|TRBJ2-1
TGTGCCAGCTCACCAATACGGGGAAGTGTTTACAATGAGCAGTTCTTC
CASSPIRGSVYNEQFF
>TRBV6-1|.|TRBD2|TRBJ2-3
TGTGCCAGCAGGTTTTCCCTAGCGGCAGATACGCAGTATTTT
CASRFSLAADTQYF
>TRBV6-1|.|.|TRBJ2-3
TGTGCCAGCAGAGGGGACACCGGCTTCCCAGATACGCAGTATTTT
CASRGDTGFPDTQYF
>TRBV27|once|TRBD2|TRBJ2-5
TGTGCCAGCAGTCACGTGGTTGATAGCGGGGGGAAAGAGACCCAGTACTTC
CASSHVVDSGGKETQYF
>TRBV27|.|TRBD1|TRBJ2-7
TGTGCCAGCAGTTTTGGGACAGGGGGTGAGGAGCAGTACTTC
CASSFGTGGEEQYF
>TRBV28|.|TRBD2|TRBJ2-1
TGTGCCAGCAGTGAGAGCGGGAGGGCAATGCCCAATGAGCAGTTCTTC
CASSESGRAMPNEQFF
>TRBV18|.|.|TRBJ2-5
TGTGCCAGCTCCCCCTCAGCTCCGGGTCCCACTACGCCGATACAAGAGACCCAGTACTTC
CASSPSAPGPTTPIQETQYF
>TRBV18|.|TRBD1|TRBJ1-2
TGTGCCAGCTCACCACGACAGGGGGTCTACGGCTACACCTTC
CASSPRQGVYGYTF
>TRBV2|.|.|TRBJ2-7
TGTGCCAGCCTTCCCCGTCCTGGGCAGACCAACTCCTACGAGCAGTACTTC
CASLPRPGQTNSYEQYF
>TRBV2|.|TRBD2|TRBJ2-7
TGTGCCAGCAGGGGACTAGCGGAAGCGACCAAGTACTTC
CASRGLAEATKYF
>TRBV2|.|.|TRBJ2-7
TGTGCCAGCACCGAGAGGGAGGAGCAGTACTTC
CASTEREEQYF
>TRBV7-9|.|.|TRBJ2-3
TGTGCCAGCAGCTTAGTGGGACTGACAAGCACAGATACGCAGTATTTT
CASSLVGLTSTDTQYF
>TRBV29-1|.|TRBD1|TRBJ1-2
TGCAGCGTTGATGACAGGGTAAACTATGGCTACACCTTC
CSVDDRVNYGYTF